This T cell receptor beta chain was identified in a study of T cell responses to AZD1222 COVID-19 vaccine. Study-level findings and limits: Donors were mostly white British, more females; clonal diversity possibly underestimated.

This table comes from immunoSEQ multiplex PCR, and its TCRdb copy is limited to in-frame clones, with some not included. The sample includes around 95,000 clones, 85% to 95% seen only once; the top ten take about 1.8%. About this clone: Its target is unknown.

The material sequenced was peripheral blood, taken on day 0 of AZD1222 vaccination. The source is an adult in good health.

The CDR3 spells CASSLGGGTTDTQYF. CDR3 nucleotides: TGTGCCAGCAGCTTAGGTGGGGGGACCACAGATACGCAGTATTTT. The chain recombines TRBV11-3 with TRBJ2-3; D perhaps matches TRBD2 (6 bases). The CDR3 length is 15 residues. Germline V gene lookup returns CDR1 SGHNT and CDR2 YENEEA. Trimming removed 1 base from V and 2 bases from J, with 10 bases in between.